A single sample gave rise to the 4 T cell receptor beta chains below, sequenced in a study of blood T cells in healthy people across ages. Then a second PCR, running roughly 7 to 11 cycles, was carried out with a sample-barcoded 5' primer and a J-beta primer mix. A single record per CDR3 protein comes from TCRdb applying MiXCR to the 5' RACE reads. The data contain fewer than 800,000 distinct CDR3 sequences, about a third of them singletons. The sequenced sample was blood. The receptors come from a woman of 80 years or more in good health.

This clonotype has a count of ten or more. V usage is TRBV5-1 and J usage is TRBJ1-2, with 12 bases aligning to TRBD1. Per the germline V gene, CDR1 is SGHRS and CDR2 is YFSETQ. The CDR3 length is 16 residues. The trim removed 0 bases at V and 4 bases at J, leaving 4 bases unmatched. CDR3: CASSLGGTGGVYGYTF. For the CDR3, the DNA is TGCGCCAGCAGCTTGGGGGGGACAGGGGGCGTCTATGGCTACACCTTC. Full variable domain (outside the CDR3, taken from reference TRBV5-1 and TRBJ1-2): KAGVTQTPRYLIKTRGQQVTLSCSPISGHRSVSWYQQTPGQGLQFLFEYFSETQRNKGNFPGRFSGRQFSNSRSEMNVSTLELGDSALYLCASSLGGTGGVYGYTFGSGTRLTVV.

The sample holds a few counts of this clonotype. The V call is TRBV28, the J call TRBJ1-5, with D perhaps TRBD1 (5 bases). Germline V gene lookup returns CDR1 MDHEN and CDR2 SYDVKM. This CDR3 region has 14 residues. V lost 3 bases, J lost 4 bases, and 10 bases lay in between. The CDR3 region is CASSFGAGNQPQHF. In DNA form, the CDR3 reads TGTGCCAGCAGTTTTGGAGCAGGGAATCAGCCCCAGCATTTT.

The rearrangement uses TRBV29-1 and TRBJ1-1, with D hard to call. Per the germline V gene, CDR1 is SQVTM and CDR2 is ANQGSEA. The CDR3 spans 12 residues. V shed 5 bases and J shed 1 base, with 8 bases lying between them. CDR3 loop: CSVWIRNTEAFF. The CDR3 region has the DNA TGCAGCGTTTGGATCAGGAACACTGAAGCTTTCTTT.

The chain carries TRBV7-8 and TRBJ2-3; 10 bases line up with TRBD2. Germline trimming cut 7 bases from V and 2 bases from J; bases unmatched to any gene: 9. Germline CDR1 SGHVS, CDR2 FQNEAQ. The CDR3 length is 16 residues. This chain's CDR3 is CASNYLAGVHTDTQYF. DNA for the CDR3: TGTGCCAGCAACTACCTAGCGGGGGTACACACAGATACGCAGTATTTT. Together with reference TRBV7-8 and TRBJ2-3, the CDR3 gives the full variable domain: GAGVSQSPRYKVAKRGQDVALRCDPISGHVSLFWYQQALGQGPEFLTYFQNEAQLDKSGLPSDRFFAERPEGSVSTLKIQRTQQEDSAVYLCASNYLAGVHTDTQYFGPGTRLTVL.